Below, one TCR beta chain is given with its context. This CDR3 comprises 16 residues. Germline loops: CDR1 MNHEY, CDR2 SMNVEV (reference sequence). Unmatched junction bases numbered 9, after V lost 6 bases and J lost 1 base. The sample belongs to a study of T cell changes during pregnancy in multiple sclerosis. TCRdb's table, derived via immunoSEQ multiplex PCR, lists solely in-frame clones and lacks some. The data hold tens of thousands of clones, with 90% to 95% observed a single time. This TCR was recovered from a female donor with multiple sclerosis, enrolled in a pregnancy study. Sequencing was performed on CD8+ T cells from peripheral blood mononuclear cells, taken in the first trimester of pregnancy. The V gene is TRBV27, the J gene TRBJ1-5; TRBD1 matches 7 bases. CDR3 sequence reads: CASREGAYDSNQPQHF. Here the CDR3 DNA reads TGTGCCAGCAGGGAGGGGGCGTATGACAGCAATCAGCCCCAGCATTTT.